The following is a T cell receptor (beta chain) sequence with its context. Semi-nested PCR with Nested Universal Primer A followed constant-region reverse priming of full-length variable regions. Each CDR3 protein is one row after TCRdb ran MiXCR on the 5' RACE reads. The sample has tens of thousands of distinct CDR3 sequences, about 31% seen once. Germline CDR1 reads LGHDT; CDR2 reads YNNKEL (reference sequence). This CDR3 has 15 residues. The origin of this receptor is a female donor with breast cancer. The chain joins TRBV3-1 to TRBJ2-1; 8 nucleotides align to TRBD1. The better agreement between TRBJ2-7 and the DNA end casts doubt on the J call. Sequencing used tumor-infiltrating naive CD4+ T cells sorted from the breast tumor. The subset is: naive CD4+ T cells, CD4+CD45RA+CD25-. The DNA of the CDR3 is TGTGCCAGCAGCACCCGGACAGGGAGGTATGGGGAGCAGTACTTC. This gives the protein CASSTRTGRYGEQYF.